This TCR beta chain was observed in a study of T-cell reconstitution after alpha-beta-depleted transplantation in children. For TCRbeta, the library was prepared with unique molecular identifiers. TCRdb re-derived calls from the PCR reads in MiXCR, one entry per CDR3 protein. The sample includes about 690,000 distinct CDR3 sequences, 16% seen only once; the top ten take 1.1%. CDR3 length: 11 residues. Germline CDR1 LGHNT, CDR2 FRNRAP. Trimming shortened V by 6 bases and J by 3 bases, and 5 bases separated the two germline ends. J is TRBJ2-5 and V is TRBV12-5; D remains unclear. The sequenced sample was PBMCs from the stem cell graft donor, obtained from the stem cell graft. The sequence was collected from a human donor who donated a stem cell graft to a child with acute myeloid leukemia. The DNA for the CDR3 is TGTGCTAGTGGCGAAAAAGAGACCCAGTACTTC. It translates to CASGEKETQYF. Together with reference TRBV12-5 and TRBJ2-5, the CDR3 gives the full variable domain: DARVTQTPRHKVTEMGQEVTMRCQPILGHNTVFWYRQTMMQGLELLAYFRNRAPLDDSGMPKDRFSAEMPDATLATLKIQPSEPRDSAVYFCASGEKETQYFGPGTRLLVL.